This T cell receptor beta chain was documented in a study of identical twins. This clonotype showed up just a few times. Its target is not known. Every sampled donor was Caucasian and healthy. From the 5' RACE reads, TCRdb called clonotypes with MiXCR, one entry per CDR3 protein. This sample has hundreds of thousands of distinct CDR3 sequences, with about 7% found just once. Points from the study as a whole: Researchers caution that invariant MAIT and iNKT cells could partly confound zero-insertion analyses.

The length of the CDR3 is 13 residues. Germline V gene data show CDR1 as MDHEN and CDR2 as SYDVKM. The V end lost 8 bases, the J end lost 1 base, and 11 bases lay between the germline ends. The same specimen was also included in a second study, on yellow fever vaccine responses in identical twins.

This receptor was taken from a woman under 30 in good health. The rearrangement joins TRBV28 to TRBJ1-1; D possibly corresponds to TRBD1 (5 bases). Sequenced: memory (CD45RO+) T cells sorted from blood. As DNA, the CDR3 is TGTGCCAGCTGTTCAGGGCGGAACACTGAAGCTTTCTTT. Translation gives CASCSGRNTEAFF.